The rows below give T cell receptor beta chains drawn from one sample of a study of shared clonotypes between healthy human individuals. The repertoire was sequenced with immunoSEQ multiplex PCR; TCRdb's copy has only in-frame clones and lacks some. Of about 2 million clones listed, about 95% are singletons. The sample was naive CD4+ T cells sorted from blood. All receptors come from a man between 18 and 29 years old in good health. Both conserved end residues are part of each CDR3. Each record gives: D gene, V gene, clone size, J gene, CDR3 DNA, CDR3 protein. D genes are given only for firm matches. Size is stated for part of the rows, as once, few or many counts, or as a class when the clone is expanded.

D gene: .; V gene: TRBV10-3; clone size: .; J gene: TRBJ1-2; CDR3 DNA: TGTGCCATCAGGGTAGGGACATCCGATGGCTACACCTTC; CDR3 protein: CAIRVGTSDGYTF
D gene: .; V gene: TRBV10-1; clone size: .; J gene: TRBJ2-7; CDR3 DNA: TGCGCCAGCAGTGAAACTACCTACGAGCAGTACTTC; CDR3 protein: CASSETTYEQYF
D gene: TRBD2; V gene: TRBV4-1; clone size: .; J gene: TRBJ2-1; CDR3 DNA: TGCGCCAGCAGCCCCGGACTAGCGAGGAGCTCCTACAATGAGCAGTTCTTC; CDR3 protein: CASSPGLARSSYNEQFF
D gene: .; V gene: TRBV9; clone size: once; J gene: TRBJ1-1; CDR3 DNA: TGTGCCAGCAGCCCTGGGGTAGCAGGTGCCACTGAAGCTTTCTTT; CDR3 protein: CASSPGVAGATEAFF
D gene: TRBD1; V gene: TRBV5-4; clone size: .; J gene: TRBJ2-5; CDR3 DNA: TGTGCCAGCAGCTCGACAGGGTCCGGGGAGACCCAGTACTTC; CDR3 protein: CASSSTGSGETQYF
D gene: .; V gene: TRBV29-1; clone size: once; J gene: TRBJ2-3; CDR3 DNA: TGCAGCGTAGACGGGACACTCAGCACAGATACGCAGTATTTT; CDR3 protein: CSVDGTLSTDTQYF
D gene: .; V gene: TRBV19; clone size: .; J gene: TRBJ1-1; CDR3 DNA: TGTGCCAGTAGTAAGGATAGACTGTACACTGAAGCTTTCTTT; CDR3 protein: CASSKDRLYTEAFF
D gene: TRBD1; V gene: TRBV7-2; clone size: .; J gene: TRBJ1-5; CDR3 DNA: TGTGCCAGCAGCCCCGAGACAGGGTGGTATGTCAATCAGCCCCAGCATTTT; CDR3 protein: CASSPETGWYVNQPQHF
D gene: TRBD2; V gene: TRBV7-9; clone size: .; J gene: TRBJ2-7; CDR3 DNA: TGTGCCAGCAGCCAGGGACGGCGGGAGATATACGAGCAGTACTTC; CDR3 protein: CASSQGRREIYEQYF
D gene: .; V gene: TRBV7-2; clone size: few; J gene: TRBJ1-5; CDR3 DNA: TGTGCCAGCAGCTTGGATCGCTCGAGCAATCAGCCCCAGCATTTT; CDR3 protein: CASSLDRSSNQPQHF
D gene: .; V gene: TRBV10-1; clone size: .; J gene: TRBJ2-3; CDR3 DNA: TGCGCCAGCAGTGAGTCGCCGGGGAGGAGAGATACGCAGTATTTT; CDR3 protein: CASSESPGRRDTQYF
D gene: .; V gene: TRBV6-5; clone size: .; J gene: TRBJ2-4; CDR3 DNA: TGTGCCAGCAGTTACGGGGGGGCGCTAGCCAAAAACATTCAGTACTTC; CDR3 protein: CASSYGGALAKNIQYF
D gene: .; V gene: TRBV11-2; clone size: .; J gene: TRBJ2-1; CDR3 DNA: TGTGCCAGCAGCTTAGAACCTAGCTCCTACAATGAGCAGTTCTTC; CDR3 protein: CASSLEPSSYNEQFF
D gene: TRBD1; V gene: TRBV29-1; clone size: .; J gene: TRBJ2-5; CDR3 DNA: TGCAGCGTCGGGGACAGCCCGGGGGAGACCCAGTACTTC; CDR3 protein: CSVGDSPGETQYF
D gene: TRBD1; V gene: TRBV7-8; clone size: .; J gene: TRBJ2-7; CDR3 DNA: TGTGCCAGCAGCAGCCGGGACAGGGGGCTGGGCGAGCAGTACTTC; CDR3 protein: CASSSRDRGLGEQYF
D gene: .; V gene: TRBV6-4; clone size: .; J gene: TRBJ2-7; CDR3 DNA: TGTGCCAGCAGGCGAACGGATAGCTCCTACGAGCAGTACTTC; CDR3 protein: CASRRTDSSYEQYF
D gene: .; V gene: TRBV7-9; clone size: .; J gene: TRBJ1-2; CDR3 DNA: TGTGCCAGCAGCTTATTAACAGCAAGTTATGGCTACACCTTC; CDR3 protein: CASSLLTASYGYTF
D gene: .; V gene: TRBV5-6; clone size: .; J gene: TRBJ2-2; CDR3 DNA: TGTGCCAGCAGCTTGGTGGAGGGATCCTCGGCGAACACCGGGGAGCTGTTTTTT; CDR3 protein: CASSLVEGSSANTGELFF
D gene: .; V gene: TRBV10-3; clone size: once; J gene: TRBJ2-3; CDR3 DNA: TGTGCCATCAGTGGCGGACTATTCAACCCCACAGATACGCAGTATTTT; CDR3 protein: CAISGGLFNPTDTQYF
D gene: .; V gene: TRBV7-2; clone size: .; J gene: TRBJ1-1; CDR3 DNA: TGTGCCAGCAGCTTAGGGGGGGCCACTGAAGCTTTCTTT; CDR3 protein: CASSLGGATEAFF
D gene: .; V gene: TRBV12-5; clone size: .; J gene: TRBJ2-2; CDR3 DNA: TGTGCTAGTGCCTTGGGACGGAAGAACACCGGGGAGCTGTTTTTT; CDR3 protein: CASALGRKNTGELFF
D gene: TRBD1; V gene: TRBV23-1; clone size: .; J gene: TRBJ1-1; CDR3 DNA: TGCGCCAGCAGTCAACGTCCCGAGGACAGGGTCTTAATATACACTGAAGCTTTCTTT; CDR3 protein: CASSQRPEDRVLIYTEAFF
D gene: TRBD1; V gene: TRBV7-2; clone size: .; J gene: TRBJ1-5; CDR3 DNA: TGTGCCAGCAGTACCGGGACAGGGGACGGGCAGCCCCAGCATTTT; CDR3 protein: CASSTGTGDGQPQHF
D gene: TRBD1; V gene: TRBV7-8; clone size: .; J gene: TRBJ2-7; CDR3 DNA: TGTGCCAGCAGCACCCGGACAGGGCTGGACGAGCAGTACTTC; CDR3 protein: CASSTRTGLDEQYF
D gene: .; V gene: TRBV10-3; clone size: .; J gene: TRBJ2-5; CDR3 DNA: TGTGCCATCAGTGAGTCTGCACAAGAGACCCAGTACTTC; CDR3 protein: CAISESAQETQYF
D gene: TRBD1; V gene: TRBV5-4; clone size: .; J gene: TRBJ1-1; CDR3 DNA: TGTGCCAGCAGCTTGGAAACAGGGGGGATCGGAAACACTGAAGCTTTCTTT; CDR3 protein: CASSLETGGIGNTEAFF
D gene: .; V gene: TRBV6-5; clone size: .; J gene: TRBJ2-7; CDR3 DNA: TGTGCCAGCAGTCCCCACGGGGGTTTCTACGAGCAGTACTTC; CDR3 protein: CASSPHGGFYEQYF
D gene: .; V gene: TRBV6-1; clone size: once; J gene: TRBJ1-2; CDR3 DNA: TGTGCCTCCCAGGTGCAGGGGAACTATGGCTACACCTTC; CDR3 protein: CASQVQGNYGYTF
D gene: .; V gene: TRBV25-1; clone size: .; J gene: TRBJ1-4; CDR3 DNA: TGTGCCAGCAGTGAATTGAGTGAAAAACTGTTTTTT; CDR3 protein: CASSELSEKLFF
D gene: .; V gene: TRBV29-1; clone size: .; J gene: TRBJ2-3; CDR3 DNA: TGCAGCGTTGAAGCGACAGAGCGCACAGATACGCAGTATTTT; CDR3 protein: CSVEATERTDTQYF
D gene: .; V gene: TRBV27; clone size: .; J gene: TRBJ1-1; CDR3 DNA: TGTGCCAGCAGTTTAGGGGGCTGGGGGGACACTGAAGCTTTCTTT; CDR3 protein: CASSLGGWGDTEAFF
D gene: TRBD2; V gene: TRBV18; clone size: .; J gene: TRBJ2-7; CDR3 DNA: TGTGCCAGCTCACCAGCGGGGGGCCTCACGGACGAGCAGTACTTC; CDR3 protein: CASSPAGGLTDEQYF